Each of the 26 T cell receptor beta chains below was sequenced from the same sample in a study of beta chain features in type 1 diabetes. TCRB transcripts that were expressed got sequenced, as all of the isolated RNA had been reverse transcribed. Measured with immunoSEQ multiplex PCR; TCRdb has only the in-frame clones, and not every one. The table has some 300,000 clones, 7.5% to 9.5% seen once. Sequenced material: central memory CD4+ T cells from blood. The receptors come from a woman aged 18-35 years in good health.

The chain joins TRBV30 to TRBJ1-2; D perhaps matches TRBD1 (5 bases). The CDR3 is made up of 12 amino acids. The V gene lost 5 bases and the J gene lost 6 bases, with 13 bases spanning the gap. Germline-derived CDR1 and CDR2 are GTSNPN and SVGIG (reference sequence). The CDR3 loop reads CAWDPGRDGYTF. The CDR3 bases are TGTGCCTGGGATCCAGGGAGGGATGGCTACACCTTC.

In this sample, this clone turned up many times. The J gene is TRBJ1-2, the V gene TRBV7-2, with 9 bases aligning to TRBD1. CDR1 and CDR2 (germline): SGHTA, FQGNSA. V gave up 5 bases and J gave up 4 bases; unmatched junction bases: 8. This CDR3 has 15 residues. The CDR3 nucleotides are TGTGCCAGCAGCCCGAGGACAGGGGTGGCCTATGGCTACACCTTC. It is translated as CASSPRTGVAYGYTF.

This clone was picked up a small number of times. The chain carries TRBV30 and TRBJ1-2; no clear D. The CDR3 runs to 13 residues. Trimming stripped 0 bases from V and 2 bases from J, with 7 bases between. Germline loops: CDR1 GTSNPN, CDR2 SVGIG (reference sequence). The CDR3 loop is CAWSVARNYGYTF. In DNA form, the CDR3 reads TGTGCCTGGAGTGTAGCCAGGAACTATGGCTACACCTTC.

The chain links TRBV7-2 to TRBJ2-7; 12 bases align to TRBD2. With 3 bases clipped from V and 3 bases from J, the junction kept 3 bases outside the gene matches. CDR1 is SGHTA, CDR2 FQGNSA, per germline. CDR3 length: 15 amino acids. CDR3 in amino acids: CASSFTSGGIYEQYV. CDR3 coding DNA: TGTGCCAGCAGCTTCACTAGCGGGGGGATCTACGAGCAGTACGTC.

This clone was found many times. The V and J genes are TRBV7-2 and TRBJ1-1; D is undetermined. V lost 1 base and J lost 11, with 14 bases in between. The germline V gene has CDR1 SGHTA and CDR2 FQGNSA. This CDR3 has 13 amino acids. This CDR3 is CASSLVHPAGAFF. Here the CDR3 DNA reads TGTGCCAGCAGCTTAGTCCACCCCGCGGGGGCTTTCTTT.

This clone appeared many times. The chain carries TRBV28 and TRBJ2-7; the D gene is possibly TRBD2 (6 bases). This CDR3 has 15 residues. The V end lost 5 bases, the J end lost 0 bases, and 14 bases lay between the germline ends. Germline CDR1 MDHEN, CDR2 SYDVKM. The CDR3 sequence is CASSGGASSSYEQYV. CDR3 in DNA: TGTGCCAGCAGTGGAGGGGCGTCGAGCTCCTACGAGCAGTACGTC.

The CDR3 is CASSPGTGGRANYGYTF. The DNA of the CDR3 is TGCGCCAGCAGCCCCGGGACAGGAGGTAGGGCCAACTATGGCTACACCTTC. The chain is built from TRBV5-1 and TRBJ1-2; 8 bases match TRBD1. The V gene end was trimmed by 4 bases and the J gene end by 2 bases; junction bases not matched to a gene: 13. Germline CDR1 and CDR2: SGHRS and YFSETQ. The length of the CDR3 is 17 residues. Based on the CDR3 plus reference TRBV5-1 and TRBJ1-2, the full variable domain is KAGVTQTPRYLIKTRGQQVTLSCSPISGHRSVSWYQQTPGQGLQFLFEYFSETQRNKGNFPGRFSGRQFSNSRSEMNVSTLELGDSALYLCASSPGTGGRANYGYTFGSGTRLTVV.

The V call is TRBV7-2, the J call TRBJ2-1, with 9 bases lining up with TRBD1. The CDR3 length is 14 residues. The J segment lost 8 bases and the V segment lost 7 bases, leaving 9 bases of the junction unmatched. From germline, CDR1 is SGHTA and CDR2 FQGNSA. The CDR3 is CASKRDREFDEQFF. The CDR3 coding sequence is TGTGCCAGCAAGAGGGACAGGGAGTTTGATGAGCAGTTCTTC.

This clone was detected only a few times. J is TRBJ2-5 and V is TRBV11-3; tentatively, D is TRBD1 (5 bases). The CDR3 loop spans 13 amino acids. The ends were cut back, 6 bases at V and 2 bases at J, with 10 bases in the middle. Germline V gene sequence: CDR1 SGHNT, CDR2 YENEEA. CDR3 region: CASRLTGQETQYF. In DNA, the CDR3 is TGTGCCAGCAGACTAACAGGTCAAGAGACCCAGTACTTC.

Only a few counts were recorded for this clone. The rearrangement joins TRBV5-1 to TRBJ1-1, with 10 bases fitting TRBD1. The CDR3 spans 17 residues. After removal of 2 bases from V and 5 bases from J, the junction contained 12 bases not matched to a gene. The germline V gene has CDR1 SGHRS and CDR2 YFSETQ. CDR3 protein: CASSFPPVGTGDTEAFF. DNA of the CDR3: TGCGCCAGCAGCTTCCCACCTGTTGGGACAGGGGATACTGAAGCTTTCTTT.

In the case of this clone: This CDR3 is also generated by other DNA sequences in the sample. This chain joins TRBV15 and TRBJ2-5; possibly TRBD2 for D (5 bases). V lost 1 base to trimming and J lost 5 bases, with 5 bases between them. The germline V gene encodes CDR1 LNHNV and CDR2 YYDKDF (reference sequence). This CDR3 spans 12 amino acids. CDR3 in DNA: TGTGCCACCAGCAGAGGGAGGGAGACCCAGTACTTC. Its protein product is CATSRGRETQYF.

In its sample, this clone was seen a few times. V and J are TRBV29-1 and TRBJ1-4; TRBD1 is a possible D gene (5 bases). CDR3 length: 13 residues. Germline V gene lookup returns CDR1 SQVTM and CDR2 ANQGSEA. V lost 3 bases to trimming and J lost 6 bases, with 11 bases between them. CDR3 loop: CSVERQGYEKLFF. In nucleotides, the CDR3 is TGCAGCGTTGAGCGCCAGGGTTATGAAAAACTGTTTTTT. Complete variable domain (other parts from reference TRBV29-1 and TRBJ1-4): SAVISQKPSRDICQRGTSLTIQCQVDSQVTMMFWYRQQPGQSLTLIATANQGSEATYESGFVIDKFPISRPNLTFSTLTVSNMSPEDSSIYLCSVERQGYEKLFFGSGTQLSVL.

The chain is built from TRBV15 and TRBJ2-1; D gene uncertain. The CDR3 has 15 amino acids. V lost 3 bases, J lost 0 bases, and 9 bases lay in between. The germline V gene encodes CDR1 LNHNV and CDR2 YYDKDF (reference sequence). The CDR3 loop is CATSRRRSSYNEQFF. DNA of the CDR3: TGTGCCACCAGCAGGCGACGGAGCTCCTACAATGAGCAGTTCTTC.

Only one count was recorded for this clone. The rearrangement uses TRBV27 and TRBJ2-4, with D possibly being TRBD2 (6 bases). Looked up from germline, CDR1 is MNHEY and CDR2 is SMNVEV (reference sequence). V shed 1 base and J shed 2 bases, with 12 bases lying between them. The length of the CDR3 is 16 residues. The CDR3 nucleotides read TGTGCCAGCAGTTTATTCGCGGGGCAGACCAAAAACATTCAGTACTTC. Residues: CASSLFAGQTKNIQYF.

This clone appeared a few times. This chain joins TRBV4-2 and TRBJ1-2, with TRBD1 as a possible D gene (6 bases). Germline loops: CDR1 LGHNA, CDR2 YNFKEQ. Trimming removed 0 bases from V and 5 bases from J, with 13 bases in between. The CDR3 has 15 amino acids. In DNA, the CDR3 is TGTGCCAGCAGCCAAGATCAGGCCCAGGGGTATGGCTACACCTTC. This sequence encodes CASSQDQAQGYGYTF.

This clone turned up a few times. This chain links TRBV6-1 with TRBJ2-7; D possibly corresponds to TRBD2 (6 bases). Germline assignment: CDR1 MNHNS and CDR2 SASEGT. The CDR3 totals 15 residues. V was shortened by 4 bases and J by 0 bases, with 13 bases between the two germline ends. DNA of the CDR3: TGTGCCAGCAGTGTTGCGGTGGGGGGCTCCTACGAGCAGTACGTC. Its translation is CASSVAVGGSYEQYV.

The sample holds a few counts of this clone. The chain is built from TRBV20-1 and TRBJ2-7, with D unclear. The ends were cut back, 6 bases at V and 4 bases at J, with 10 bases in the middle. Germline V gives CDR1 DFQATT, CDR2 SNEGSKA (reference sequence). The CDR3 totals 11 residues. This CDR3 is CSAATGYEQYV. CDR3 nucleotides: TGCAGTGCAGCTACCGGGTACGAGCAGTACGTC.

This clone occurred a few times. The rearrangement joins TRBV5-4 to TRBJ1-2, with 8 bases matching TRBD1. Germline CDR1 is SGHNT and CDR2 is YYREEE (reference sequence). The CDR3 is 13 amino acids. The trim removed 0 bases at V and 5 bases at J, leaving 0 bases unmatched. The CDR3 DNA is TGTGCCAGCAGCTTGGACAGGGGGTATGGCTACACCTTC. It yields the protein CASSLDRGYGYTF.

The chain combines TRBV9 with TRBJ2-3, with D possibly TRBD2 on 6 matching bases. The CDR3 is 15 amino acids. V lost 0 bases and J 1 base, leaving 9 bases between the germline ends. Germline V lookup: CDR1 SGDLS, CDR2 YYNGEE. The CDR3 DNA is TGTGCCAGCAGCGTAGCTAGCGCTGGCACAGATACGCAGTATTTT. Its protein is CASSVASAGTDTQYF.

The chain joins TRBV25-1 to TRBJ1-2; D is undetermined. The V end was cut by 3 bases, the J end by 5 bases, with 13 bases between. This CDR3 spans 14 amino acids. Germline CDR1 reads MGHDK; CDR2 reads SYGVNS. DNA for the CDR3: TGTGCCAGCAGTGATAGATGGATCTCGTATGGCTACACCTTC. Translation gives CASSDRWISYGYTF.

This clone showed up many times. In nucleotides, the CDR3 is TGTGCCATCAGTGAGGCGGCCGCGGACAGGGGAGCTTTCTTT. Protein sequence: CAISEAAADRGAFF. This rearrangement joins TRBV10-3 to TRBJ1-1, with 9 nucleotides matching TRBD1. J lost 10 bases, V lost 2 bases, and 8 bases had no gene match. CDR3 length: 14 amino acids. In germline, CDR1 is ENHRY, CDR2 SYGVKD.

This clone was recorded a few times. The chain is built from TRBV30 and TRBJ1-4; D gene uncertain. Germline lookup yields CDR1 GTSNPN and CDR2 SVGIG (reference sequence). V lost 1 base, J lost 0 bases, and 9 bases lay in between. This CDR3 is built from 15 residues. The CDR3 sequence is CAWSARSATNEKLFF. The CDR3 DNA reads TGTGCCTGGAGTGCTAGGAGTGCAACTAATGAAAAACTGTTTTTT.

This clone was seen repeatedly, ten times or more. The CDR3 region has the DNA TGTGCCAGCAGCGCGAGGGTCCGCGGCAGGAACTATGGCTACACCTTC. It yields the protein CASSARVRGRNYGYTF. The J gene is TRBJ1-2, the V gene TRBV9; no reliable D call. Germline-derived CDR1 and CDR2 are SGDLS and YYNGEE. The length of the CDR3 is 16 residues. The V end lost 3 bases, the J end lost 2 bases, and 17 bases lay between the germline ends.

J is TRBJ1-5 and V is TRBV4-1, with TRBD1 as a possible D gene (5 bases). In germline, CDR1 is MGHRA, CDR2 YSYEKL. Trimming removed 5 bases at V and 8 bases at J, with 16 bases between. This CDR3 spans 14 amino acids. The CDR3 protein is CASSGGGTDKPQHF. CDR3 nucleotides: TGCGCCAGCAGCGGCGGAGGGACTGATAAGCCCCAGCATTTT.

This clone has a handful of counts. Other nucleotide sequences from this sample produce the same CDR3. The V gene is TRBV7-9, the J gene TRBJ1-2; D gene uncertain. Germline V lookup: CDR1 SEHNR, CDR2 FQNEAQ (reference sequence). This CDR3 comprises 13 residues. The germline V and J ends were trimmed by 2 bases and 2 bases, with 6 bases remaining between them. The CDR3 DNA sequence: TGTGCCAGCAGCTTACGAGGGAACTATGGCTACACCTTC. Its protein product is CASSLRGNYGYTF.

There are a few counts of this clone. This sequence joins TRBV7-2 and TRBJ2-1; D call uncertain. Germline-derived CDR1 and CDR2 are SGHTA and FQGNSA. This CDR3 contains 12 residues. The V end was cut by 3 bases, the J end by 1 base, with 1 base between. The CDR3 reads CASSFSYNEQFF. For the CDR3, the DNA is TGTGCCAGCAGCTTTTCCTACAATGAGCAGTTCTTC.